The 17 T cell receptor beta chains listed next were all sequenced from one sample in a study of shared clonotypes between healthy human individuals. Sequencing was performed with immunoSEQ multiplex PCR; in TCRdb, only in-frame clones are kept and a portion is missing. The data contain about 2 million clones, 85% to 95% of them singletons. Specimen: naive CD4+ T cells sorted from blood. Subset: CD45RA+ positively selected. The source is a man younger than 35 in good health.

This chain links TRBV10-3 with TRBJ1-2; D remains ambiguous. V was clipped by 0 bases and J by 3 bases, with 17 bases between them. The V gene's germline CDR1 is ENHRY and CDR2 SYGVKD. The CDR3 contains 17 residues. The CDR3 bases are TGTGCCATCAGTGAGTCGAGGGCAGCCGTCCTGGACTATGGCTACACCTTC. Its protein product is CAISESRAAVLDYGYTF.

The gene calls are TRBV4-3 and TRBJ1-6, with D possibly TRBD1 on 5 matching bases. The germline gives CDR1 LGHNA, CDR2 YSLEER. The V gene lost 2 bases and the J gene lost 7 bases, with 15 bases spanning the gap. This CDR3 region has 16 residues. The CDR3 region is CASSQTTGRWNSPLHF. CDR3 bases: TGCGCCAGCAGCCAAACCACGGGACGCTGGAATTCACCCCTCCACTTT.

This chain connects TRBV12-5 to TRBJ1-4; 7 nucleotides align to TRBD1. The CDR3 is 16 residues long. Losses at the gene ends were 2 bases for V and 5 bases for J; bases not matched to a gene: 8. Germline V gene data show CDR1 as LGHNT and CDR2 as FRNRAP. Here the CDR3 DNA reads TGTGCTAGTGGTTTGCCCCAGGGGGGACGGAATGAAAAACTGTTTTTT. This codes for CASGLPQGGRNEKLFF. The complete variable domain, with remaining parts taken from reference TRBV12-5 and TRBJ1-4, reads DARVTQTPRHKVTEMGQEVTMRCQPILGHNTVFWYRQTMMQGLELLAYFRNRAPLDDSGMPKDRFSAEMPDATLATLKIQPSEPRDSAVYFCASGLPQGGRNEKLFFGSGTQLSVL.

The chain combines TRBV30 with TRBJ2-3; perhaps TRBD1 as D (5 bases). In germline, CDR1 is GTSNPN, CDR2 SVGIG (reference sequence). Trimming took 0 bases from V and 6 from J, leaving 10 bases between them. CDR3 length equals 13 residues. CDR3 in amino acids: CAWSVRVSDTQYF. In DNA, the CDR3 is TGTGCCTGGAGTGTCAGGGTTTCGGATACGCAGTATTTT.

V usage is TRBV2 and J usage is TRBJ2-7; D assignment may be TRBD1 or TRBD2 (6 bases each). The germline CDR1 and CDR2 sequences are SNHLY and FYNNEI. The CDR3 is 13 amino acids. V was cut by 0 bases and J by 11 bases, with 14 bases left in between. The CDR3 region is CASSEARDTAEYF. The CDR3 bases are TGTGCCAGCAGTGAAGCGCGGGACACGGCGGAGTACTTC.

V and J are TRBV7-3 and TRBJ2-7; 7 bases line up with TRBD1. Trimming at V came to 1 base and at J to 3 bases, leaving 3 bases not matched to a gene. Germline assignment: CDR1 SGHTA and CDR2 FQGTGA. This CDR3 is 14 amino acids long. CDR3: CASSLMAGGYEQYF. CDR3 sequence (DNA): TGTGCCAGCAGCTTAATGGCAGGGGGCTACGAGCAGTACTTC.

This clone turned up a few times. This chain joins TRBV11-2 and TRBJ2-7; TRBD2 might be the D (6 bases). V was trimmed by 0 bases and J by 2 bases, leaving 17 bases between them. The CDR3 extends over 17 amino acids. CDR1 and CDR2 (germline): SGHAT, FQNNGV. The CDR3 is CASSLDQTTGGTYEQYF. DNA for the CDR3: TGTGCCAGCAGCTTAGATCAAACTACCGGAGGGACCTACGAGCAGTACTTC.

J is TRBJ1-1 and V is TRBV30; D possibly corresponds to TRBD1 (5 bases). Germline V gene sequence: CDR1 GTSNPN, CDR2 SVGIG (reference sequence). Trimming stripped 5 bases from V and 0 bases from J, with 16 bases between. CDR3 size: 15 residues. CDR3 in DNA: TGTGCCTGGGCCTTCGGGACGGTGATGAACACTGAAGCTTTCTTT. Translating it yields CAWAFGTVMNTEAFF.

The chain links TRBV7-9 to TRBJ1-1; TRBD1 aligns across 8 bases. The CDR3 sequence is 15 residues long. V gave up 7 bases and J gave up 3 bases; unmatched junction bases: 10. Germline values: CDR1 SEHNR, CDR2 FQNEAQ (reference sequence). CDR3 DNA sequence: TGTGCCAGCAAAAAACAGGGGGTTGCGGACACTGAAGCTTTCTTT. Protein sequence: CASKKQGVADTEAFF.

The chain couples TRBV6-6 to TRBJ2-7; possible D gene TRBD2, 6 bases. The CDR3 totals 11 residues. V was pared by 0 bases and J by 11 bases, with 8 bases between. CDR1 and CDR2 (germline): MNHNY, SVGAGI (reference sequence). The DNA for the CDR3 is TGTGCCAGCAGTTACTCGGGGGAGGAGTACTTC. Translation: CASSYSGEEYF.

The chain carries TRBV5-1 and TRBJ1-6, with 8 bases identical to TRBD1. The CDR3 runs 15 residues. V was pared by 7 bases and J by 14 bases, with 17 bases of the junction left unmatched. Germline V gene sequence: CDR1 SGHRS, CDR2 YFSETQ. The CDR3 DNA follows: TGCGCCAGCCTATGGGGTGGACAGGGAAATGGCGCCCTCCACTTT. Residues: CASLWGGQGNGALHF.

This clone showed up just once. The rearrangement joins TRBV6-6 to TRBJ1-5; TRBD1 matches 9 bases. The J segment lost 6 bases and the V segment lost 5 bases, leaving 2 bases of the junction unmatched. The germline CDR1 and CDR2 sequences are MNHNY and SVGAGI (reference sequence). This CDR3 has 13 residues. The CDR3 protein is CASSTGGVQPQHF. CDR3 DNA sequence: TGTGCCAGCAGTACAGGGGGCGTTCAGCCCCAGCATTTT.

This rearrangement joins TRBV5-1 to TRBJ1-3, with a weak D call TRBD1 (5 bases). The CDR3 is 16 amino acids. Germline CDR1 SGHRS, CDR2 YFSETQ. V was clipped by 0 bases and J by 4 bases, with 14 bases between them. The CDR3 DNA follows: TGCGCCAGCAGCTTGGCAGGGCTGCAGGGCGGAAACACCATATATTTT. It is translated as CASSLAGLQGGNTIYF.

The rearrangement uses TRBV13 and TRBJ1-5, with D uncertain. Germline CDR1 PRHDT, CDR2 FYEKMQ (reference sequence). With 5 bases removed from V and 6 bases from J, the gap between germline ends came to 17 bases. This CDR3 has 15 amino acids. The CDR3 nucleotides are TGTGCCAGCAGCCTACCCCTGGAGGTCAGTCAGCCCCAGCATTTT. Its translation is CASSLPLEVSQPQHF.

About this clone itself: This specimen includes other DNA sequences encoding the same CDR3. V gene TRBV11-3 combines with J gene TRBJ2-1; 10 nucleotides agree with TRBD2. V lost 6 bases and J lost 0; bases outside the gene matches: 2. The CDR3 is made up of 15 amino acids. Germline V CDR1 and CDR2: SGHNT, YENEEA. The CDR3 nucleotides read TGTGCCAGCAGTCCTAGCGGGAGCTCCTACAATGAGCAGTTCTTC. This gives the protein CASSPSGSSYNEQFF.

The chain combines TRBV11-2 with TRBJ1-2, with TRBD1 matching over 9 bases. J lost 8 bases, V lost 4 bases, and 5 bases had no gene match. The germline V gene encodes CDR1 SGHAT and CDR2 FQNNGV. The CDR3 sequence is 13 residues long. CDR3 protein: CASSWTGASGYTF. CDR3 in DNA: TGTGCCAGCAGCTGGACAGGGGCAAGCGGCTACACCTTC.

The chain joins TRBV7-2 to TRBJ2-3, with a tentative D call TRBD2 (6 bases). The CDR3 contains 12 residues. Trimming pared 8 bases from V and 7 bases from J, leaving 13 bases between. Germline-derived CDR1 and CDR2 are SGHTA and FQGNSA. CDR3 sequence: CASAAGGNTQYF. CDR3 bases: TGTGCCAGCGCCGCCGGGGGAAATACGCAGTATTTT.